This T cell receptor beta chain was recorded in a study of T cell responses to AZD1222 COVID-19 vaccine. Only in-frame clones appear in the TCRdb table, and some are missing; sequencing was by immunoSEQ multiplex PCR. The repertoire holds approximately 180,000 clones, with about 87% as singletons. Looked up from germline, CDR1 is LNHNV and CDR2 is YYDKDF (reference sequence). The CDR3 loop spans 14 amino acids. V was cut by 1 base and J by 3 bases, with 8 bases left in between. This clonotype originated in an adult in good health. Source: peripheral blood, taken on day 0 of AZD1222 vaccination. V gene TRBV15 combines with J gene TRBJ2-3; perhaps D is TRBD1 or TRBD2 (6 bases each). The CDR3 here is CATSRGGGTDTQYF. For the CDR3, the DNA is TGTGCCACCAGCAGAGGAGGGGGGACAGATACGCAGTATTTT.